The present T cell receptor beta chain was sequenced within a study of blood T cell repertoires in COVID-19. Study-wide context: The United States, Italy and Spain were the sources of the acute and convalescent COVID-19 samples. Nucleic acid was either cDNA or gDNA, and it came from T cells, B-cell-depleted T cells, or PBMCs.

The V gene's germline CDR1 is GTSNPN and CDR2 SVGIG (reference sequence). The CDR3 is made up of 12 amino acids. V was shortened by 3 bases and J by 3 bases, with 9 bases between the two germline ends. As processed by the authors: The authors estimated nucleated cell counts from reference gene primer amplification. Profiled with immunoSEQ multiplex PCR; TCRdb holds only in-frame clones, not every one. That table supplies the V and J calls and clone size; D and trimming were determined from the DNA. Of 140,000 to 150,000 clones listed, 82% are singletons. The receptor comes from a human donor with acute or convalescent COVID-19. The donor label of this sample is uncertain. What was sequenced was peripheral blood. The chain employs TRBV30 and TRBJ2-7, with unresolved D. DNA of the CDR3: TGTGCCTGGAGGGTCCCCGGCTACGAGCAGTACTTC. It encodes CAWRVPGYEQYF.